This T cell receptor (beta chain) was observed in a study of blood T cell repertoires in COVID-19. On the study more broadly: The United States, Italy and Spain were the sources of the acute and convalescent COVID-19 samples.

V was trimmed by 11 bases and J by 3 bases, leaving 10 bases between them. This CDR3 contains 12 residues. Germline CDR1 SEHNR, CDR2 FQNEAQ (reference sequence). Authors' analysis steps: Reference gene primer amplification yielded estimated nucleated cell counts. The data were produced by immunoSEQ multiplex PCR, yet TCRdb's version contains in-frame clones alone and is incomplete. Clone size and the V and J calls come from that table; the DNA yielded D and trimming. The sample has 200,000 or so clones, around nine tenths seen once. Each recovered donor of Cohort 3 presented with two negative PCRs, clearance, or symptom resolution.

The specimen sequenced was PBMCs or T cells enriched from blood (not recorded which). The sequence derives from a man between 25 and 39 years old who had recovered from COVID-19. The genes are TRBV7-9 and TRBJ2-2; D possibly corresponds to TRBD2 (6 bases). CDR3 amino acids: CARGEDTGELFF. The CDR3 coding sequence is TGTGCCCGAGGGGAGGACACCGGGGAGCTGTTTTTT.